This TCR beta chain was sequenced in a study of CXCR3-negative and CXCR3-positive naive CD8 T cells. Germline CDR1 reads DFQATT; CDR2 reads SNEGSKA (reference sequence). The CDR3 loop spans 15 amino acids. UMI-labeled TRB cDNA libraries were prepared by 5' RACE. After re-calling the 5' RACE reads, TCRdb lists one entry per CDR3 protein, DNA absent. This listing includes 46,000 or so distinct CDR3 sequences. V and J are TRBV20-1 and TRBJ2-7; the D gene TCRdb calls, TRBD1, cannot be checked with no DNA. Sequenced input: naive CXCR3- CD8+ T cells from blood. Noted subset: CD45RO-CCR7+CD27+CD95- naive CD8+ T cells lacking CXCR3 (TNR3-). This receptor was taken from a human donor in good health. Some clones in this sample may be carry-over from other donors' samples. The CDR3 here is CSAPFSDRGAYEQYF.